Listed below are T cell receptor beta chains from one sample, sequenced in a study of blood T cell repertoires in COVID-19. The assay was immunoSEQ multiplex PCR, and TCRdb's table has in-frame clones only and misses some. The sample has 100,000 to 150,000 clones, around 76% seen once. The sequenced material came from peripheral blood. These receptors all come from a man between 60 and 70 years old with acute or convalescent COVID-19. CDR3s leave out the opening cysteine and the closing phenylalanine or tryptophan. Fields, in order: CDR3 protein, V gene.

CDR3aa: ASSLQNEEGQF
v_gene: TRBV7-9

CDR3aa: ASSVGLAGITDTQY
v_gene: TRBV9

CDR3aa: AIRDPTGRALNSPLH
v_gene: TRBV10-3

CDR3aa: ASSVVAGVLDTQY
v_gene: TRBV9

CDR3aa: ASSEFLLRTPEAF
v_gene: TRBV10-2

CDR3aa: ASSQDASGQGRDGYT
v_gene: TRBV4-2

CDR3aa: ATSREPPTDGYT
v_gene: TRBV15

CDR3aa: ATRSNYNEQF
v_gene: TRBV24-1

CDR3aa: ASSLDPGGAYEQY
v_gene: TRBV7-2

CDR3aa: ASSSTPNTGELF
v_gene: TRBV11-3